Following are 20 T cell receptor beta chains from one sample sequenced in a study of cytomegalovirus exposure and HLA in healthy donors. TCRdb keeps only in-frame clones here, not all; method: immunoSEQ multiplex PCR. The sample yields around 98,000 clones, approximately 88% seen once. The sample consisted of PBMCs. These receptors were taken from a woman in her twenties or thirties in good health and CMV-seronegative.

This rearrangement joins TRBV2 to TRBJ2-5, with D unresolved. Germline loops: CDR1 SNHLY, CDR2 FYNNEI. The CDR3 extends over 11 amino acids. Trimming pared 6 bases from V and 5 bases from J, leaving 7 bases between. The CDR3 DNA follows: TGTGCCAGCAGCTATTGGGAGACCCAGTACTTC. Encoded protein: CASSYWETQYF.

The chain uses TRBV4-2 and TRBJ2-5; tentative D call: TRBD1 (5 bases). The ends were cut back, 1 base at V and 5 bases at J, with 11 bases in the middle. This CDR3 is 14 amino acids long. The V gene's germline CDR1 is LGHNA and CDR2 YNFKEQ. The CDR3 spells CASSQGGTEETQYF. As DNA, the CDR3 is TGTGCCAGCAGCCAAGGGGGCACGGAGGAGACCCAGTACTTC.

CDR3 in amino acids: CSVDSPSGDEQYF. CDR3 nucleotide sequence: TGCAGCGTTGACTCGCCCTCCGGGGACGAGCAGTACTTC. V is TRBV29-1 and J is TRBJ2-7; TRBD2 might be the D (5 bases). Trimming pared 3 bases from V and 5 bases from J, leaving 14 bases between. Germline V gene lookup returns CDR1 SQVTM and CDR2 ANQGSEA. This CDR3 comprises 13 residues.

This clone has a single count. The CDR3 region is CASSLGTVYNSPLHF. The CDR3 nucleotides are TGTGCCAGCAGCTTAGGGACAGTCTATAATTCACCCCTCCACTTT. The V call is TRBV7-9, the J call TRBJ1-6; a possible D gene is TRBD1 (6 bases). With 1 base removed from V and 3 bases from J, the gap between germline ends came to 7 bases. Germline V gene data show CDR1 as SEHNR and CDR2 as FQNEAQ (reference sequence). The CDR3 has 15 residues.

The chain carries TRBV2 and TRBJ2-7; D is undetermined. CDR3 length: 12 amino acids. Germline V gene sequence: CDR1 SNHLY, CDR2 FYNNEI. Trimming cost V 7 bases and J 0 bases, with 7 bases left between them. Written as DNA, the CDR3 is TGTGCCAGCAAGCAGGCCTCCTACGAGCAGTACTTC. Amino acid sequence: CASKQASYEQYF.

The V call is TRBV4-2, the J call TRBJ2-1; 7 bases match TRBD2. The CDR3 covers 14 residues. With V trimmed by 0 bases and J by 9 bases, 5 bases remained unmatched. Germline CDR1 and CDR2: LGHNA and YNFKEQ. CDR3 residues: CASSQDRTSAEQFF. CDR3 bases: TGTGCCAGCAGCCAAGACAGGACTAGTGCTGAGCAGTTCTTC.

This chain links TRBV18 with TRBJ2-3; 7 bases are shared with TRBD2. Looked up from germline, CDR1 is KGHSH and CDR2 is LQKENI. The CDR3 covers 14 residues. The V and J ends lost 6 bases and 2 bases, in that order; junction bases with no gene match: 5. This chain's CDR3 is CASSPRLATDTQYF. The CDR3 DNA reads TGTGCCAGCTCTCCCCGACTAGCCACAGATACGCAGTATTTT.

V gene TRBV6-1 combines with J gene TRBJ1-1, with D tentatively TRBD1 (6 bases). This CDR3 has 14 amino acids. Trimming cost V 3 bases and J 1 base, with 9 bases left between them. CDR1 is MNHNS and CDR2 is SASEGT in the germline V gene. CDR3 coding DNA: TGTGCCAGCAGTGAGGGGGCAGAGAACACTGAAGCTTTCTTT. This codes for CASSEGAENTEAFF.

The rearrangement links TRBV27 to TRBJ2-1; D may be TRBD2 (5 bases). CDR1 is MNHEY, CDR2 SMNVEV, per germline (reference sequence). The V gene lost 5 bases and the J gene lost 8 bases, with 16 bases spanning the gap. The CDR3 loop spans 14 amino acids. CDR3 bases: TGTGCCAGCAGTGGGGTGGGGATCGGGGATGAGCAGTTCTTC. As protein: CASSGVGIGDEQFF.

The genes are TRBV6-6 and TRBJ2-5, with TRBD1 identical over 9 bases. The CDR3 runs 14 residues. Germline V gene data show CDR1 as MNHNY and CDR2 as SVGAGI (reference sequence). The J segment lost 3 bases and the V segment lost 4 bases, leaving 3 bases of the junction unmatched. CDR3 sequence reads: CASSLWDREETQYF. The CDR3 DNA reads TGTGCCAGCAGTTTATGGGACAGGGAAGAGACCCAGTACTTC.

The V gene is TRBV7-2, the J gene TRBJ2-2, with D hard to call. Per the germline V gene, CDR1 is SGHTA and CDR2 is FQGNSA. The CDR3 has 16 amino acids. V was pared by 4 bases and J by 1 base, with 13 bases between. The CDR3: CASSSRSERNTGELFF. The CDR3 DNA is TGTGCCAGCAGCTCCCGGAGCGAGAGGAACACCGGGGAGCTGTTTTTT. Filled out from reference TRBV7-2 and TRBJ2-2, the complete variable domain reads GAGVSQSPSNKVTEKGKDVELRCDPISGHTALYWYRQSLGQGLEFLIYFQGNSAPDKSGLPSDRFSAERTGGSVSTLTIQRTQQEDSAVYLCASSSRSERNTGELFFGEGSRLTVL.

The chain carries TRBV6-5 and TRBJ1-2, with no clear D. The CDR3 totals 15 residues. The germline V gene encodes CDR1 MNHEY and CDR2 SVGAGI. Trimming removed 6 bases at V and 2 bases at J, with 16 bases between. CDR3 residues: CASRRSASRNYGYTF. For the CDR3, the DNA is TGTGCCAGCAGACGTTCAGCGTCTAGGAACTATGGCTACACCTTC.

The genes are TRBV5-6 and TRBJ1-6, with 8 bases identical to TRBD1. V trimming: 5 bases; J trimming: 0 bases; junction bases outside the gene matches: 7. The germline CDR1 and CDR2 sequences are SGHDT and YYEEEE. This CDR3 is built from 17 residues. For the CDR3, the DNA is TGTGCCAGCAGTTCGCCGGGACAGGACTCCTATAATTCACCCCTCCACTTT. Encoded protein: CASSSPGQDSYNSPLHF.

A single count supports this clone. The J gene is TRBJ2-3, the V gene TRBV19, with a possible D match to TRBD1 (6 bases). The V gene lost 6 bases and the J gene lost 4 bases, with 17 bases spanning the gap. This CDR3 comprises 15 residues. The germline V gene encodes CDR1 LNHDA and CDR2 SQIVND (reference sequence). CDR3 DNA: TGTGCCAGTAGCCGACAATACCGGACAGCAGATACGCAGTATTTT. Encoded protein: CASSRQYRTADTQYF.

Here the CDR3 DNA reads TGTGCCAGCAGCTCCCGACAGGGGGCCTACGAGCAGTACTTC. This encodes CASSSRQGAYEQYF. V usage is TRBV7-6 and J usage is TRBJ2-7; 9 bases align to TRBD1. Trimming at V came to 4 bases and at J to 2 bases, leaving 3 bases not matched to a gene. Per the germline V gene, CDR1 is SGHVS and CDR2 is FNYEAQ. The CDR3 loop spans 14 amino acids.

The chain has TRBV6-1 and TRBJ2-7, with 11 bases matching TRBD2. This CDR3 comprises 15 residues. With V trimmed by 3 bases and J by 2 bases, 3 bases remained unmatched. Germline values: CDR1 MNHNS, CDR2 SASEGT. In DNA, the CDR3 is TGTGCCAGCAGTGAGATAGCGGGAGGGCCCTACGAGCAGTACTTC. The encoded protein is CASSEIAGGPYEQYF.

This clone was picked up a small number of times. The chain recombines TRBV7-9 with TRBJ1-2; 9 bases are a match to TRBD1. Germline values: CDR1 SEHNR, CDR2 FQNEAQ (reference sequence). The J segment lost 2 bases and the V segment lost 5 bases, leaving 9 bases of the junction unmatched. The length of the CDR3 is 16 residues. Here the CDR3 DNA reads TGTGCCAGCAGCAGTACAGGGGGCGAGACAAACTATGGCTACACCTTC. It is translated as CASSSTGGETNYGYTF.

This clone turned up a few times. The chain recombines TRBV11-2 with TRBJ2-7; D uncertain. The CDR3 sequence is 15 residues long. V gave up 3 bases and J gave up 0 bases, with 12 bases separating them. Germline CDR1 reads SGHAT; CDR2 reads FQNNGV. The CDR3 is CASSFSTGSSYEQYF. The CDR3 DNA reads TGTGCCAGCAGCTTCTCCACCGGTAGCTCCTACGAGCAGTACTTC.

In DNA form, the CDR3 reads TGTGCCAGCAGCCCCCCCACGGCGGGGGGCTACACCTTC. Amino acid sequence: CASSPPTAGGYTF. This chain uses TRBV28 with TRBJ1-2; D gene uncertain. Germline CDR1 MDHEN, CDR2 SYDVKM. The length of the CDR3 is 13 residues. Trimming took 6 bases from V and 8 from J, leaving 16 bases between them.

Written as DNA, the CDR3 is TGCGCCAGCAGCCAGGACTTAGCGGGACTGACTTTGGATACGCAGTATTTT. Its translation is CASSQDLAGLTLDTQYF. V and J are TRBV4-1 and TRBJ2-3; 8 positions match TRBD2. The V gene's germline CDR1 is MGHRA and CDR2 YSYEKL. The CDR3 runs to 17 residues. Trimming took 3 bases from V and 6 from J; bases not matched to a gene: 14.